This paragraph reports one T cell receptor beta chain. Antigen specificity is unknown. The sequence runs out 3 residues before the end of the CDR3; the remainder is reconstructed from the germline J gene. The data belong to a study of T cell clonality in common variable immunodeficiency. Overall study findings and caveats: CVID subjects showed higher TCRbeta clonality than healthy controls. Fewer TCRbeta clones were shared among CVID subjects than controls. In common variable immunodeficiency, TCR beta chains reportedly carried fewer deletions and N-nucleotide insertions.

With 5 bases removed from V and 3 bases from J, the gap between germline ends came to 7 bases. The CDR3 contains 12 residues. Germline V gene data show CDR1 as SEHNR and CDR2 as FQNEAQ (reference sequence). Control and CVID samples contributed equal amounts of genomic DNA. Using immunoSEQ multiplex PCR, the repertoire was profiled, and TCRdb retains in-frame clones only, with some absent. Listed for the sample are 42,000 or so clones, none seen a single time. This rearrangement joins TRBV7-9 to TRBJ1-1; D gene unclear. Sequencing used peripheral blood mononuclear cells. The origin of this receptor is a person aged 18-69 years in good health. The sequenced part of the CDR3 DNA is TGTGCCAGCAGCCCTCGGGACACTGAA. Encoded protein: CASSPRDTE. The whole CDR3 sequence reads CASSPRDTEAFF.